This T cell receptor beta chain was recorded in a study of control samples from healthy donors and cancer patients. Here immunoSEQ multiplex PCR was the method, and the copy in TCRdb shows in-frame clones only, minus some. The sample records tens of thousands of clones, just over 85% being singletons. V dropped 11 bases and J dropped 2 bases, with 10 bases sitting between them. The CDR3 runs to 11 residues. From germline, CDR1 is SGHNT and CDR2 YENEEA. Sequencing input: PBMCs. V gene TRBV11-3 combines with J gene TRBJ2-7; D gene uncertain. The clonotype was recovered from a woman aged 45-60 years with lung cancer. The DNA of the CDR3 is TGTGCCGAGCTTCGGGCCTACGAGCAGTACTTC. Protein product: CAELRAYEQYF.